The rows below give T cell receptor beta chains drawn from one sample of a study of blood T cells in healthy people across ages. Using its own MiXCR run on the 5' RACE reads, TCRdb lists one record per CDR3 protein. The table shows about 580,000 distinct CDR3 sequences, with about 45% occurring only once. Input material: blood. These TCRs come from an elderly man in good health. Both conserved end residues are part of each CDR3. A D gene is named only where the DNA matches it firmly. Clone size is shown for a subset of rows, as once, few, many or a class of expanded clone.

>TRBJ1-5|few|.|TRBV20-1|14
TGCAGTGCTGCCCAGGGACGCAGCAATCAGCCCCAGCATTTT
CSAAQGRSNQPQHF
>TRBJ2-1|.|.|TRBV5-1|14
TGCGCCAGCAGCCCCCAATTTCTTGGCAATGAGCAGTTCTTC
CASSPQFLGNEQFF
>TRBJ1-1|.|TRBD1|TRBV4-3|18
TGCGCCAGCAGCCAACTATACCCAAATGACAGGGGGGAAACTGAAGCTTTCTTT
CASSQLYPNDRGETEAFF
>TRBJ1-1|.|TRBD1|TRBV29-1|13
TGCAGCGTTGTCCCCAACAGGGGACCTGAAGCTTTCTTT
CSVVPNRGPEAFF
>TRBJ1-4|.|.|TRBV7-2|14
TGTGCCAGCAGCATTTGGGGTTCTAATGAAAAACTGTTTTTT
CASSIWGSNEKLFF
>TRBJ2-7|.|.|TRBV20-1|18
.
CSARDFSSGRGRTYEQYF
>TRBJ1-6|.|TRBD1|TRBV20-1|17
TGCAGTGCTTTCCAGGGACAGGGGCGCTCCTATAATTCACCCCTCCACTTT
CSAFQGQGRSYNSPLHF
>TRBJ2-3|.|TRBD2|TRBV5-1|16
TGCGCCAGCAGCGTGACTAGCGGGGTCCGCGTGAATACGCAGTATTTT
CASSVTSGVRVNTQYF
>TRBJ2-3|.|.|TRBV20-1|16
TGCAGTGCTAGTCCCATGGTTGAAGGGTGGGTCGATACGCAGTATTTT
CSASPMVEGWVDTQYF
>TRBJ2-5|many|.|TRBV6-5|13
TGTGCCAGCAGTGCCGGAGGCCGAGAGACCCAGTACTTC
CASSAGGRETQYF
>TRBJ2-1|.|TRBD1|TRBV10-3|15
TGTGCCATCAGTGAGCGGACAGGGGAGAGCAATGAGCAGTTATTC
CAISERTGESNEQLF
>TRBJ2-3|few|TRBD2|TRBV7-9|16
TGTGCCAGCAGCTTAGTCGGGACTAGCGGGGCAGATACGCAGTATTTT
CASSLVGTSGADTQYF
>TRBJ2-1|.|TRBD2|TRBV7-2|17
TGTGCCAGCAGCCTCCTAGGCGGGGGTCGCTCCTACAATGAGCAGTTCTTC
CASSLLGGGRSYNEQFF
>TRBJ1-6|.|.|TRBV2|15
TGTGCCAGCAGTGCCGGTCGGCAGGGAAATTCACCCCTCCACTTT
CASSAGRQGNSPLHF
>TRBJ1-5|.|.|TRBV20-1|16
TGCAGTGCCCCTCCGCTCGGGACACCAAGCAATCAGCCCCAGCATTTT
CSAPPLGTPSNQPQHF
>TRBJ2-3|.|TRBD1|TRBV10-3|16
TGTGCCATCAGTGGCGTACGGGACAGGAGCACAGATACGCAGTATTTT
CAISGVRDRSTDTQYF
>TRBJ1-6|.|.|TRBV10-1|16
TGCGCCAGCAGTGGGCCGAACAGGGAATATAATTCACCCCTCCACTTT
CASSGPNREYNSPLHF
>TRBJ2-3|.|.|TRBV5-1|15
TGCGCCAGCAGCTGGTTAGGCAGCCGCACAGATACGCAGTATTTT
CASSWLGSRTDTQYF
>TRBJ2-5|many|.|TRBV6-5|14
TGTGCCAGCAGTTCCCAGGGTCCCGGCGGGACCCAGTACTTC
CASSSQGPGGTQYF
>TRBJ2-1|.|TRBD1|TRBV10-3|14
TGTGCCATCGAAGCCGGGACAGGGGACAATGAGCAGTTCTTC
CAIEAGTGDNEQFF
>TRBJ2-5|.|.|TRBV7-9|15
TGTGCCAGCACCTTGGTGGCAGGAGGGGTGGAGACCCAGTACTTC
CASTLVAGGVETQYF
>TRBJ2-1|.|.|TRBV30|11
TGTGCCTGGCTCCGGGGGCAGCAGCAGTTCTTC
CAWLRGQQQFF
>TRBJ2-1|.|TRBD2|TRBV9|18
TGTGCCAGCAGCGTAGGTACTAGCGGGAGGGCACAATTAAATGAGCAGTTCTTC
CASSVGTSGRAQLNEQFF
>TRBJ2-3|.|.|TRBV7-2|15
TGTGCCAGCAGCCCCGTGTATCGGGGCACAGATACGCAGTATTTT
CASSPVYRGTDTQYF
>TRBJ2-3|few|TRBD2|TRBV7-3|16
TGTGCCAGCAGCTTAATGGCTAGCGGGGCCACAGATACGCAGTATTTT
CASSLMASGATDTQYF
>TRBJ2-1|.|.|TRBV12-3/TRBV12-4|15
TGTGCCAGCACCTCCGGGGGCGGCACTTACAATGAGCAGTTCTTC
CASTSGGGTYNEQFF
>TRBJ2-3|.|TRBD2|TRBV6-2/TRBV6-3|15
TGTGCCAGCAGCTCCGGGACTAGAGGGGGAGATACGCAGTATTTT
CASSSGTRGGDTQYF
>TRBJ2-7|.|.|TRBV6-5|12
TGTGCCAGCAGCGATCGGATCTACGAGCAGTACTTC
CASSDRIYEQYF
>TRBJ2-1|.|TRBD2|TRBV25-1|18
TGTGCCAGCACATCAGCGGGAGTTTCACCCAACTACTACAATGAGCGGTTCTTC
CASTSAGVSPNYYNERFF
>TRBJ2-5|.|.|TRBV11-2|14
TGTGCCAGCAGCTTAGGTTGGGGAGAAGAGACCCAGTACTTC
CASSLGWGEETQYF
>TRBJ2-7|many|TRBD1|TRBV10-3|14
TGTGCCATCAGTGGGGCAGGGGGCGAAGACGAGCAGTACTTC
CAISGAGGEDEQYF
>TRBJ2-1|.|TRBD2|TRBV2|14
TGTGTCAGAACCGGGACTAGCGCTTACAATGAGCAGTTCTTC
CVRTGTSAYNEQFF
>TRBJ2-3|.|TRBD1|TRBV6-5|15
TGTGCCAGCAGAGAGGACAGGGAATCGTGGTATACGCAGTATTTT
CASREDRESWYTQYF
>TRBJ1-1|.|TRBD1|TRBV25-1|13
TGTGCCAGCAGTGAATGGGACAGGGATAAAGCTTTCTTT
CASSEWDRDKAFF
>TRBJ1-4|.|.|TRBV30|13
TGTGCCTGGTCCGGGACCCGGTCTGAAAAACTGTTTTTT
CAWSGTRSEKLFF
>TRBJ1-5|.|TRBD1|TRBV5-6|15
TGTGCCAGCAGCTTGGGACAGGGGAACAATCAGCCCCAGCATTTT
CASSLGQGNNQPQHF
>TRBJ2-5|few|.|TRBV6-5|18
TGTGCCAGCAGTTACCGCCTCGGGGCAGATACATATCAAGAGACCCAGTACTTC
CASSYRLGADTYQETQYF
>TRBJ2-3|many|.|TRBV6-5|14
TGTGCCAGCAGTTACGACAGATGGACAGATACGCAGTATTTT
CASSYDRWTDTQYF
>TRBJ2-7|many|.|TRBV11-2|18
TGTGCCAGCAGCTTAGATCGGGTATTTGGCAGGGTACCTAGCGAGCAGTACTTC
CASSLDRVFGRVPSEQYF
>TRBJ2-5|.|.|TRBV18|13
TGTGCCAGCGCACCAAAGGATGGAGAGACCCAGTACTTC
CASAPKDGETQYF
>TRBJ2-1|.|.|TRBV13|15
TGTGCCAGCAGCTTCCCCGATCAGGGAAACAATGAGCAGTTCTTC
CASSFPDQGNNEQFF
>TRBJ2-7|many|.|TRBV27|14
TGTGCCACCTCGTCGACAGTGGGGTCCTACGAGCAGTACTTC
CATSSTVGSYEQYF
>TRBJ2-5|.|TRBD2|TRBV7-2|15
TGTGCCAGCACCTTCGGGGGCGGGAGGGCTAATGAGCAGTACTTC
CASTFGGGRANEQYF
>TRBJ2-6|.|.|TRBV6-1|17
TGTGCCAGCAGTCCTCGGGAGTCAAGCTCTGGGGCCAACGTCCTGACTTTC
CASSPRESSSGANVLTF
>TRBJ2-1|.|TRBD2|TRBV6-4|16
TGTGCCAGCGGCCCGGGGCTAGCGGACCCGGGAGGTGAGCAGTTCTTC
CASGPGLADPGGEQFF
>TRBJ2-1|.|TRBD2|TRBV4-1|15
TGCGCCAGCAGGCTAGGGGCGGGGGGCTACAATGAGCAGTTCTTC
CASRLGAGGYNEQFF
>TRBJ2-1|.|TRBD1|TRBV29-1|17
TGCAGCGTTGTGTGGGCGGTTGACAGGGCCCCTGGGGGTGAGCAGTTCTTC
CSVVWAVDRAPGGEQFF
>TRBJ2-3|few|.|TRBV5-1|15
TGCGCCAGCAGCTTGGCCAGATCTAGCACAGATACGCAGTATTTT
CASSLARSSTDTQYF
>TRBJ2-3|few|.|TRBV7-2|15
TGTGCCAGCAGCTTAGTCGCGGGGCTCACAGATACGCAGTATTTT
CASSLVAGLTDTQYF
>TRBJ1-6|few|.|TRBV20-1|14
TGCAGTGCTAGAAGGGACCAGGGAAATTCACCCCTCCACTTT
CSARRDQGNSPLHF
>TRBJ1-1|.|.|TRBV12-3/TRBV12-4|14
TGTGCCAGCAGCCCCCTGAACAGGTGGGCTGAAGCTTTCTTT
CASSPLNRWAEAFF
>TRBJ2-7|.|.|TRBV7-3|15
TGTGTCAGCAGCCTTAAACAGGGAACGGGGTACGAGCAGTACTTC
CVSSLKQGTGYEQYF
>TRBJ2-7|few|TRBD1|TRBV10-3|14
TGTGCCATCAGGCCGACAGGGTTGGGGTACGAGCAGTACTTC
CAIRPTGLGYEQYF
>TRBJ2-1|.|.|TRBV28|12
TGTGCCAGCAGTTTCCTAGGGAATGAGCAGTTCTTC
CASSFLGNEQFF
>TRBJ2-7|.|TRBD1|TRBV7-2|15
TGTGCCAGCAGCATAAGAAGACAGGGCTCCTACGAGCAGTACTTC
CASSIRRQGSYEQYF